The sequence of this TCR beta chain was determined in a study of shared clonotypes between healthy human individuals. None of the donors, who were healthy HIV-negative adults, had recently had acute infections or vaccinations. The study separated CD4+ cells into CD45RA+ naive and CD45RA-negative memory subsets. In this sample, this clone turned up once. Its antigen is not identified. Study-wide points: Roughly 4.6% of naive CD4 clonotypes were common to a few donors.

CDR3 length: 11 residues. Trimming pared 3 bases from V and 3 bases from J, leaving 2 bases between. The V gene's germline CDR1 is LNHNV and CDR2 YYDKDF (reference sequence). The authors' processing: ImmunoSEQ output held junction-only sequences without quality scores, so filtering differed. Only in-frame clones appear in the TCRdb table, and some are missing; sequencing was by immunoSEQ multiplex PCR. V and J calls and clone size follow that table, whereas D and trimming were derived from the DNA. Altogether more than 1,200,000 clones are present, around 98.5% being singletons, with the ten largest covering 0.36%.

Sequencing used naive CD4+ T cells sorted from blood. Subset described: CD45RA+ positively selected. This TCR was recovered from a man aged 30-40 years in good health. The chain couples TRBV15 to TRBJ1-2; D not resolved. The CDR3 spells CATSSYYGYTF. The CDR3 nucleotides are TGTGCCACCAGCAGTTACTATGGCTACACCTTC. The entire variable domain, with the rest obtained from reference TRBV15 and TRBJ1-2, is as follows: DAMVIQNPRYQVTQFGKPVTLSCSQTLNHNVMYWYQQKSSQAPKLLFHYYDKDFNNEADTPDNFQSRRPNTSFCFLDIRSPGLGDTAMYLCATSSYYGYTFGSGTRLTVV.